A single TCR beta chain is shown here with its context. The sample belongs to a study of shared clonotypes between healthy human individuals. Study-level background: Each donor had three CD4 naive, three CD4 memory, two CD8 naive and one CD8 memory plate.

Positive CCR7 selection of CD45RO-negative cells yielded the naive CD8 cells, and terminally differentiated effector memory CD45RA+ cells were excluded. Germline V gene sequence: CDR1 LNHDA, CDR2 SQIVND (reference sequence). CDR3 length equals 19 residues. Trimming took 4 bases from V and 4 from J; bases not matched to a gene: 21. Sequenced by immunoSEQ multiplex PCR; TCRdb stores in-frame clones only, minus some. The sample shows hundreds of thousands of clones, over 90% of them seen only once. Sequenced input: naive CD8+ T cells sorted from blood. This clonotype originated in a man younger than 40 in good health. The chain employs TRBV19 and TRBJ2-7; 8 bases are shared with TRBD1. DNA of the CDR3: TGTGCCAGTAGTACCCGAGGGGACAGGATAACATTGGGGAGTTACGAGCAGTACTTC. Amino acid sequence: CASSTRGDRITLGSYEQYF.